This T cell receptor (beta chain) is drawn from a study of T-cell reconstitution after alpha-beta-depleted transplantation in children. The CDR3 extends over 18 amino acids. V dropped 4 bases and J dropped 5; count of bases not matched to a gene: 11. Looked up from germline, CDR1 is MNHEY and CDR2 is SMNVEV (reference sequence). This clonotype was counted between two and nine times. The authors prepared the TCRbeta library with unique molecular identifiers. TCRdb analysed the PCR reads with MiXCR anew, one entry per CDR3 protein. The sample has a few hundred thousand distinct CDR3 sequences; over 9% are singletons.

The sample consisted of PBMCs from the stem cell graft donor, taken from the stem cell graft. The chain is built from TRBV27 and TRBJ2-3; the match to TRBD2 covers 14 bases. This clonotype was obtained from a human donor who donated a stem cell graft to a child with acute lymphoblastic leukemia. CDR3 coding DNA: TGTGCCAGCAGTTCCTCCGGGACTAGCGGGAGTTTGATAGATACGCAGTATTTT. Its translation: CASSSSGTSGSLIDTQYF.